This TCR beta chain is from a study of somatic mutations in cytotoxic T cells in rheumatoid arthritis. Germline V lookup: CDR1 SNHLY, CDR2 FYNNEI. The CDR3 loop spans 16 amino acids. J gave up 2 bases and V 7 bases, and 8 bases lay outside the gene matches. Broader study findings: The clonality of CD8+ T cells was not significantly different between rheumatoid arthritis patients and age-matched healthy controls. For rheumatoid arthritis patients, the slight TRBV07 underrepresentation lacked multiple-comparison adjustment. In about an eighth of the 65 patients, the largest CD8+ clone exceeded 20% of CD8+ cells.

Magnetic beads with positive selection isolated CD4+ and CD8+ fractions, whose purity was verified by flow cytometry. On this clone: Its antigen remains unidentified.

Measured with immunoSEQ multiplex PCR; TCRdb has only the in-frame clones, and not every one. In the table there are roughly 2,500 clones, approximately 80% of which are singletons. The sample taken for sequencing was CD8+ T cells sorted from blood. This sequence was found in a woman aged 70-85 years with rheumatoid arthritis. The V and J genes are TRBV2 and TRBJ2-5; 12 bases map to TRBD2. CDR3 bases: TGTGCCAGCAAACTAAGGACTAGCGGGGAACAAGAGACCCAGTACTTC. Translation: CASKLRTSGEQETQYF.